This is a list of T cell receptor beta chains from one sample in a study of CD8+ T cells in alopecia areata. Produced via immunoSEQ multiplex PCR; TCRdb's table is partial and in-frame only. The profile shows 200,000 or so clones, roughly two fifths of them singletons. The specimen comprised CD4+ T cells sorted from blood, sampled at roughly week 30, from a patient treated with tofacitinib. The receptors derive from a human donor with alopecia areata. Each CDR3 is given with its conserved first and last residue. The D gene is left open where the match is weak.

d_call: NA; j_call: TRBJ2-7; v_call: TRBV7-2; cdr3_aa: CASSFNYEQYF
d_call: NA; j_call: TRBJ2-1; v_call: TRBV19; cdr3_aa: CASSTRTSGHEQFF
d_call: TRBD1; j_call: TRBJ1-5; v_call: TRBV9; cdr3_aa: CASSVVGTGSNQPQHF
d_call: NA; j_call: TRBJ1-2; v_call: TRBV5-4; cdr3_aa: CASSLPGTAFGYTF
d_call: NA; j_call: TRBJ1-1; v_call: TRBV30; cdr3_aa: CAWSSQPLRATEAFF
d_call: TRBD1; j_call: TRBJ2-1; v_call: TRBV7-2; cdr3_aa: CASSLAQGGYNEQFF
d_call: TRBD1; j_call: TRBJ2-2; v_call: TRBV6-1; cdr3_aa: CASRSGTANTGELFF
d_call: NA; j_call: TRBJ1-1; v_call: TRBV7-8; cdr3_aa: CASSLEVFAEAFF
d_call: TRBD2; j_call: TRBJ2-1; v_call: TRBV6-5; cdr3_aa: CASSPGTRTEQFF
d_call: NA; j_call: TRBJ1-4; v_call: TRBV7-2; cdr3_aa: CASRLQGGVEKLFF
d_call: TRBD2; j_call: TRBJ2-3; v_call: TRBV7-2; cdr3_aa: CASSKRGASTDTQYF
d_call: TRBD1; j_call: TRBJ2-7; v_call: TRBV4-1; cdr3_aa: CASSHFGHWTGGHEQYF
d_call: TRBD1; j_call: TRBJ1-2; v_call: TRBV2; cdr3_aa: CASSGQGRDGYTF
d_call: TRBD2; j_call: TRBJ2-3; v_call: TRBV25-1; cdr3_aa: CASSVRSLAGVIDTQYF
d_call: NA; j_call: TRBJ1-5; v_call: TRBV5-6; cdr3_aa: CASSLGGTVYQPQHF
d_call: TRBD2; j_call: TRBJ2-3; v_call: TRBV6-5; cdr3_aa: CASRTLAGGPDTQYF
d_call: NA; j_call: TRBJ2-2; v_call: TRBV29-1; cdr3_aa: CSVVLVGAFGGELFF
d_call: NA; j_call: TRBJ2-2; v_call: TRBV4-2; cdr3_aa: CASSRTRATGRPGELFF
d_call: TRBD2; j_call: TRBJ2-1; v_call: TRBV5-1; cdr3_aa: CASSLLATNNEQFF
d_call: TRBD1; j_call: TRBJ1-2; v_call: TRBV7-2; cdr3_aa: CASSQTDRAGYTF
d_call: TRBD2; j_call: TRBJ2-1; v_call: TRBV7-9; cdr3_aa: CASSVGGSKEQFF
d_call: NA; j_call: TRBJ2-1; v_call: TRBV19; cdr3_aa: CASTALRLRNEQFF
d_call: TRBD1; j_call: TRBJ1-1; v_call: TRBV10-3; cdr3_aa: CAIRGTGVTEAFF
d_call: NA; j_call: TRBJ1-1; v_call: TRBV6-5; cdr3_aa: CASSATPGVFAEAFF
d_call: TRBD2; j_call: TRBJ2-7; v_call: TRBV4-2; cdr3_aa: CASSPAGGSSYEQYF
d_call: NA; j_call: TRBJ1-6; v_call: TRBV6-5; cdr3_aa: CASSYSWGGYDSPLHF
d_call: NA; j_call: TRBJ1-2; v_call: TRBV5-4; cdr3_aa: CASSLTPSGYTF
d_call: NA; j_call: TRBJ1-3; v_call: TRBV6-5; cdr3_aa: CASGDTFSGNTIYF
d_call: NA; j_call: TRBJ2-7; v_call: TRBV6-5; cdr3_aa: CASRAPTVYEQYF
d_call: TRBD1; j_call: TRBJ2-1; v_call: TRBV6-1; cdr3_aa: CASRRLGQGYNEQFF
d_call: NA; j_call: TRBJ2-1; v_call: TRBV6-6; cdr3_aa: CASATSYNEQFF
d_call: NA; j_call: TRBJ1-2; v_call: TRBV5-1; cdr3_aa: CASSLGGENYGYTF
d_call: NA; j_call: TRBJ1-1; v_call: TRBV6-5; cdr3_aa: CASSYSSQSFTEAFF
d_call: TRBD1; j_call: TRBJ1-2; v_call: TRBV6-6; cdr3_aa: CASSRGQPNYGYTF
d_call: TRBD2; j_call: TRBJ2-3; v_call: TRBV30; cdr3_aa: CAWSGLAGARDTQYF
d_call: NA; j_call: TRBJ2-5; v_call: TRBV6-5; cdr3_aa: CASSRRQYQETQYF
d_call: NA; j_call: TRBJ2-3; v_call: TRBV13; cdr3_aa: CASGKAGRTDTQYF
d_call: NA; j_call: TRBJ1-5; v_call: TRBV30; cdr3_aa: CAWSWDSNQPQHF
d_call: NA; j_call: TRBJ2-6; v_call: TRBV30; cdr3_aa: CAWSWAQAGANVLTF
d_call: NA; j_call: TRBJ2-7; v_call: TRBV6-6; cdr3_aa: CASRSPGEQYF
d_call: NA; j_call: TRBJ1-2; v_call: TRBV29-1; cdr3_aa: CSVGTANYGYTF
d_call: NA; j_call: TRBJ2-1; v_call: TRBV11-2; cdr3_aa: CASSSHRELNEQFF
d_call: NA; j_call: TRBJ1-5; v_call: TRBV6-5; cdr3_aa: CASMEAANQPQHF
d_call: NA; j_call: TRBJ2-1; v_call: TRBV30; cdr3_aa: CAWSVLAQLRNEQFF
d_call: TRBD1; j_call: TRBJ2-6; v_call: TRBV28; cdr3_aa: CASTTGGSGANVLTF
d_call: NA; j_call: TRBJ1-2; v_call: TRBV30; cdr3_aa: CACETGYGYTF
d_call: NA; j_call: TRBJ2-7; v_call: TRBV30; cdr3_aa: CAWSEDNNYEQYF
d_call: TRBD1; j_call: TRBJ2-3; v_call: TRBV18; cdr3_aa: CASPEKGAEGDTQYF
d_call: NA; j_call: TRBJ2-1; v_call: TRBV7-2; cdr3_aa: CASSLFNEQFF
d_call: NA; j_call: TRBJ2-1; v_call: TRBV5-1; cdr3_aa: CASSLDGEQFF
d_call: NA; j_call: TRBJ2-3; v_call: TRBV7-3; cdr3_aa: CASSLTASATDTQYF